Below are 15 T cell receptor beta chains sequenced from a single sample in a study of blood T cell repertoires in COVID-19 (dated by TCRdb to between 2020 and 2021). The library was made by the immunoSEQ multiplex PCR assay. Imported from immuneACCESS, the table was reduced by TCRdb to in-frame sequences with V and J called. These copies leave out some clones; in studies compared against another copy, an unresolved V gene accounts for under half, and the cause of the remainder is not known. The sample profile shows roughly 250,000 clones; about 88% of them were found once. The ten largest clones represent approximately 2% of the sample. The sample was peripheral blood. The receptor source for this set is a woman aged 40 to 50 who had recovered from COVID-19.

V usage is TRBV7-2 and J usage is TRBJ2-7, with D maybe TRBD1 (6 bases). CDR1 and CDR2 (germline): SGHTA, FQGNSA. Deletions cut 7 bases from V and 6 bases from J, with 13 bases between. The CDR3 length is 12 residues. CDR3 region: CASTKQGSEQYF. The CDR3 nucleotides are TGTGCCAGCACCAAACAGGGAAGCGAGCAGTACTTC.

V is TRBV5-5 and J is TRBJ1-5; TRBD1 matches 7 bases. The junction had 5 bases not matched to a gene; V was cut back by 2 bases and J by 3 bases. Germline values: CDR1 SGHKS, CDR2 YYEKEE (reference sequence). The CDR3 contains 15 residues. CDR3 nucleotide sequence: TGTGCCAGCAGCTTCTTAGGGGGCAACAATCAGCCCCAGCATTTT. Protein: CASSFLGGNNQPQHF.

This CDR3 is CASSTRPGTSRYYEQYF. The CDR3 coding sequence is TGTGCCAGCAGCACTCGACCCGGGACTAGCAGATACTACGAGCAGTACTTC. V gene TRBV5-6 combines with J gene TRBJ2-7; 9 bases are shared with TRBD2. The CDR3 runs 17 residues. Germline V gene data show CDR1 as SGHDT and CDR2 as YYEEEE. The V gene end was trimmed by 4 bases and the J gene end by 3 bases; junction bases not matched to a gene: 14.

The chain combines TRBV11-2 with TRBJ1-3; no clear D gene. The germline V gene has CDR1 SGHAT and CDR2 FQNNGV. V lost 1 base and J lost 0, with 7 bases in between. The CDR3 extends over 15 amino acids. The CDR3 bases are TGTGCCAGCAGCTTAGTGGAGAGCTCTGGAAACACCATATATTTT. This translates into CASSLVESSGNTIYF.

V gene TRBV11-3 combines with J gene TRBJ2-3; a weak D match, TRBD1 (5 bases). The germline gives CDR1 SGHNT, CDR2 YENEEA. The CDR3 covers 16 residues. Trimming took 0 bases from V and 1 from J, leaving 11 bases between them. CDR3 sequence reads: CASSLEAGWGTDTQYF. CDR3 nucleotides: TGTGCCAGCAGCTTAGAGGCAGGGTGGGGCACAGATACGCAGTATTTT. Filled out from reference TRBV11-3 and TRBJ2-3, the complete variable domain reads EAGVVQSPRYKIIEKKQPVAFWCNPISGHNTLYWYLQNLGQGPELLIRYENEEAVDDSQLPKDRFSAERLKGVDSTLKIQPAELGDSAVYLCASSLEAGWGTDTQYFGPGTRLTVL.

The V and J genes are TRBV7-8 and TRBJ1-2, with D possibly being TRBD1 (5 bases). V was clipped by 0 bases and J by 7 bases, with 12 bases between them. The CDR3 extends over 14 amino acids. Germline-derived CDR1 and CDR2 are SGHVS and FQNEAQ. The CDR3 loop reads CASSLAGGGSGYTF. DNA for the CDR3: TGTGCCAGCAGCTTAGCGGGGGGTGGTAGTGGCTACACCTTC.

The chain has TRBV12-3 or TRBV12-4 and TRBJ2-1; D is unresolved. Trimming shortened V by 5 bases and J by 4 bases, and 6 bases separated the two germline ends. There are 12 residues in the CDR3. The CDR3 bases are TGTGCCAGCAGTCCCCAATACAATGAGCAGTTCTTC. Encoded protein: CASSPQYNEQFF.

The genes are TRBV29-1 and TRBJ2-7, with D tentatively TRBD2 (5 bases). The CDR3 totals 15 residues. Germline CDR1 and CDR2: SQVTM and ANQGSEA. Trimming stripped 1 base from V and 2 bases from J, with 15 bases between. Written as DNA, the CDR3 is TGCAGCGTTGAAGGAGGAGGCGGTGGGGCCTACGAGCAGTACTTC. It yields the protein CSVEGGGGGAYEQYF.

The CDR3 here is CASSQSRSNSPLHF. The DNA of the CDR3 is TGTGCCAGCAGCCAGTCCAGATCTAATTCACCCCTCCACTTT. The chain employs TRBV6-5 and TRBJ1-6; D uncertain. The length of the CDR3 is 14 residues. The germline V and J ends were trimmed by 6 bases and 6 bases, with 12 bases remaining between them. Germline-derived CDR1 and CDR2 are MNHEY and SVGAGI.

The chain combines TRBV2 with TRBJ2-7; 12 bases align to TRBD2. This CDR3 has 17 residues. V was pared by 2 bases and J by 0 bases, with 5 bases of the junction left unmatched. Germline V gives CDR1 SNHLY, CDR2 FYNNEI. The CDR3 DNA reads TGTGCCAGCAGTGAACGACTAGCGGGGGCCCGCTCCTACGAGCAGTACTTC. Amino acids: CASSERLAGARSYEQYF.

The chain's CDR3 is CASSVRQGNEQFF. The CDR3 bases are TGTGCCAGCAGTGTTAGACAGGGCAATGAGCAGTTCTTC. The chain combines TRBV6-4 with TRBJ2-1, with TRBD1 matching over 7 bases. The V gene end was trimmed by 4 bases and the J gene end by 6 bases; junction bases not matched to a gene: 3. CDR1 is MRHNA and CDR2 is SNTAGT in the germline V gene. This CDR3 has 13 amino acids.

The gene calls are TRBV6-6 and TRBJ2-3; 7 bases align to TRBD1. With 6 bases clipped from V and 0 bases from J, the junction kept 12 bases outside the gene matches. This CDR3 spans 17 amino acids. In germline, CDR1 is MNHNY, CDR2 SVGAGI (reference sequence). CDR3 nucleotides: TGTGCCAGCAGCCGAAGGACAGGCGGCACTAGCACAGATACGCAGTATTTT. This translates into CASSRRTGGTSTDTQYF.

V usage is TRBV19 and J usage is TRBJ2-2, with D perhaps TRBD1 (6 bases). V lost 5 bases to trimming and J lost 3 bases, with 16 bases between them. Germline V CDR1 and CDR2: LNHDA, SQIVND (reference sequence). This CDR3 has 16 residues. CDR3 nucleotides: TGTGCCAGTAGTTTTGATAGGGCAGGGGACACCGGGGAGCTGTTTTTT. This sequence encodes CASSFDRAGDTGELFF. The full variable domain, rest sourced from reference TRBV19 and TRBJ2-2, is DGGITQSPKYLFRKEGQNVTLSCEQNLNHDAMYWYRQDPGQGLRLIYYSQIVNDFQKGDIAEGYSVSREKKESFPLTVTSAQKNPTAFYLCASSFDRAGDTGELFFGEGSRLTVL.

The chain combines TRBV19 with TRBJ1-5, with D tentatively TRBD1 (6 bases). V lost 6 bases and J 3 bases, leaving 15 bases between the germline ends. Germline lookup yields CDR1 LNHDA and CDR2 SQIVND (reference sequence). The CDR3 consists of 15 residues. The CDR3 region is CASRFLGQYNQPQHF. The CDR3 coding sequence is TGTGCCAGTAGATTCCTAGGACAGTACAATCAGCCCCAGCATTTT.

The chain combines TRBV7-2 with TRBJ1-6; TRBD1 might be the D (6 bases). V shed 4 bases and J shed 9 bases, with 16 bases lying between them. Per germline, CDR1 SGHTA and CDR2 FQGNSA. The length of the CDR3 is 15 residues. CDR3 amino acids: CASSSQGLAGSPLHF. CDR3 bases: TGTGCCAGCAGCTCTCAGGGGCTTGCGGGTTCACCCCTCCACTTT.